This paragraph reports one T cell receptor beta chain. The method was immunoSEQ multiplex PCR; TCRdb's version includes in-frame clones alone and lacks a portion of them. The sample includes hundreds of thousands of clones, 85% to 90% seen only once; the top ten take roughly 16%. The source of the sample is a study of blood T cell repertoires in COVID-19. Study overall: In each case, the material was cDNA or gDNA derived from T cells, B-cell-depleted T cells, or PBMCs.

Participants were aged about 18 to 100 years from more than 20 US areas. V was trimmed by 3 bases and J by 8 bases, leaving 11 bases between them. The CDR3 has 13 amino acids. The chain employs TRBV12-3 or TRBV12-4 and TRBJ2-1; the D gene is possibly TRBD2 (5 bases). What was sequenced was PBMCs or T cells enriched from blood (not recorded which). The receptor was isolated from a young man who had recovered from COVID-19. The CDR3 DNA sequence: TGTGCCAGCAGTTTTGGACTCCGCCATGAGCAGTTCTTC. Translation: CASSFGLRHEQFF.